This T cell receptor (beta chain) was sequenced for a study of graft-versus-host responses after intestinal transplantation. Across the study: Grafts were multivisceral, liver-intestinal, or isolated intestinal.

Study-wide points: Allografts carried high graft-versus-host to host-versus-graft clonal ratios in patients having graft-donor T cell macrochimerism.

Turning to this clone: Its antigen is as yet unknown.

The CDR3 consists of 15 residues. The V end lost 0 bases, the J end lost 4 bases, and 13 bases lay between the germline ends. Germline V gene lookup returns CDR1 SGHAT and CDR2 FQNNGV. Using immunoSEQ multiplex PCR, the repertoire was profiled, and TCRdb retains in-frame clones only, with some absent. This sample yields tens of thousands of clones, of which under 95% are seen a single time; approximately 5.6% belongs to the top ten. J is TRBJ2-7 and V is TRBV11-2, with D possibly TRBD2 on 6 matching bases. This sample comprised unstimulated CD8+ T cells sorted from spleen or lymph node cells, obtained before intestinal transplant. The clonotype was recovered from a human donor who received an intestinal transplant. Here the CDR3 reads CASSLEAGRRYEQYF. The CDR3 nucleotides are TGTGCCAGCAGCTTAGAGGCAGGGAGGAGGTACGAGCAGTACTTC.